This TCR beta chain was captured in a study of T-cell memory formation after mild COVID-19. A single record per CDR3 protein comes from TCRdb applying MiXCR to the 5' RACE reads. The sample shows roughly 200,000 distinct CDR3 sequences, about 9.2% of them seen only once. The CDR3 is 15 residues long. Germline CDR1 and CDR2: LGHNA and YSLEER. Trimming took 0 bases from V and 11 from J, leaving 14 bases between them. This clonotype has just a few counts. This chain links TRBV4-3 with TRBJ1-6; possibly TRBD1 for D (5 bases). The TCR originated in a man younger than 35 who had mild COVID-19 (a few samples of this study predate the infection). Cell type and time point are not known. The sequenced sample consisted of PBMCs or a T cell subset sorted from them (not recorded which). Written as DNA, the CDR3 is TGCGCCAGCAGCCAAGATCGGGGGGGAATGACACCCCTCCACTTT. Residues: CASSQDRGGMTPLHF.